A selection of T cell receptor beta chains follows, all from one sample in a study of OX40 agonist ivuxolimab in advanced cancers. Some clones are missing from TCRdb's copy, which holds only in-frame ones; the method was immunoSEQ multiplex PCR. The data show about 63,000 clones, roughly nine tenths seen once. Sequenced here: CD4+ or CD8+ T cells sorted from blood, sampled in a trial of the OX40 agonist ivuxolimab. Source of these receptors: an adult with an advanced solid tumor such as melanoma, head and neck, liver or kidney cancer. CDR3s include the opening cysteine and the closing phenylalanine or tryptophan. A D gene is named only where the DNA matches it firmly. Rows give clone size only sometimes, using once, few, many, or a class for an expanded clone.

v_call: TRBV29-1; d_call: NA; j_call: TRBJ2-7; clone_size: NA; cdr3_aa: CSVMSLGGEQYF; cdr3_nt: TGCAGCGTTATGTCTCTCGGGGGCGAGCAGTACTTC
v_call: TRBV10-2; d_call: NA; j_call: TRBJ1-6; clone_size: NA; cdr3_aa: CASSELGNSPLHF; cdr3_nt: TGCGCCAGCAGTGAGCTAGGAAATTCACCCCTCCACTTT
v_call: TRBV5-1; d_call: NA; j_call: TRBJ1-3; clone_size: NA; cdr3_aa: CASSLDVGSGNTIYF; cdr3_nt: TGCGCCAGCAGCTTGGATGTCGGCTCTGGAAACACCATATATTTT
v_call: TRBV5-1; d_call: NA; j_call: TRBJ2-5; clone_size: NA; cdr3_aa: CASSEDSSPGETQYF; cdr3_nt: TGCGCCAGCAGCGAGGATTCTAGCCCCGGGGAGACCCAGTACTTC
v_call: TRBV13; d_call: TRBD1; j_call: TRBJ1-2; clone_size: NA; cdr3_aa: CASSLAGTGAPGYGYTF; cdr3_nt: TGTGCCAGCAGCTTAGCCGGGACAGGGGCGCCTGGCTATGGCTACACCTTC
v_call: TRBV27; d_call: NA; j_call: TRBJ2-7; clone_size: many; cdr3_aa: CASSSPNEQYF; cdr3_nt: TGTGCCAGCAGTTCCCCCAACGAGCAGTACTTC
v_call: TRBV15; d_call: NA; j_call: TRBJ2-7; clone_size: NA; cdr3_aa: CATSAPPSYEQYF; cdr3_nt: TGTGCCACCAGCGCCCCCCCCTCCTACGAGCAGTACTTC
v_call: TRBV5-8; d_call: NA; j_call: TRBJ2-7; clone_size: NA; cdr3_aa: CASSLPEQYF; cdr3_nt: TGTGCCAGCAGCTTGCCCGAGCAGTACTTC
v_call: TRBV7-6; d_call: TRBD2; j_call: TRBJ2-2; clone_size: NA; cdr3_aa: CASSERKRGPGGELFF; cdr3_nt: TGTGCCAGCAGCGAACGGAAGCGGGGTCCCGGCGGGGAGCTGTTTTTT
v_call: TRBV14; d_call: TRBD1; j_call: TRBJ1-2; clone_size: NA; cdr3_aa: CASSQAPGQDYGYTF; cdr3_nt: TGTGCCAGCAGCCAAGCTCCGGGACAGGACTATGGCTACACCTTC
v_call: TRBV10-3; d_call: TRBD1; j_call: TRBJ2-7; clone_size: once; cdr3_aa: CAISADRGHEQYF; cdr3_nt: TGTGCCATCAGTGCGGACAGGGGGCACGAGCAGTACTTC
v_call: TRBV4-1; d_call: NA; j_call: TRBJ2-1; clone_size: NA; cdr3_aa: CASSQEYGEQFF; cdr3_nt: TGCGCCAGCAGCCAAGAATACGGTGAGCAGTTCTTC
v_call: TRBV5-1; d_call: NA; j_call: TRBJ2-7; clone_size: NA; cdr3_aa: CASSWTVNYEQYF; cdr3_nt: TGCGCCAGCAGCTGGACAGTGAACTACGAGCAGTACTTC
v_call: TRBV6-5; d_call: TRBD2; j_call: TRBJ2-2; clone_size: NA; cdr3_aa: CASSAGTSDTGELFF; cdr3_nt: TGTGCCAGCAGCGCCGGGACTAGCGACACCGGGGAGCTGTTTTTT
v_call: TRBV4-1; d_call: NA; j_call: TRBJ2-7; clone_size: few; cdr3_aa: CASSQDFNEQYF; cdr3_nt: TGCGCCAGCAGCCAAGATTTTAACGAGCAGTACTTC
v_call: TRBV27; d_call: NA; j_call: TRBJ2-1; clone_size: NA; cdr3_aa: CASQAVLSVNNEQFF; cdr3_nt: TGTGCCAGCCAGGCCGTCCTCTCCGTAAACAATGAGCAGTTCTTC
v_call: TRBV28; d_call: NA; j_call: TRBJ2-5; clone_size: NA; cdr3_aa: CASSFAASTGETQYF; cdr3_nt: TGTGCCAGCAGTTTTGCAGCTTCCACGGGAGAGACCCAGTACTTC
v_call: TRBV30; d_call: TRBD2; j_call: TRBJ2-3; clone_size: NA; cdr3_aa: CAGALAASTDTQYF; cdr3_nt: TGTGCCGGGGCACTAGCGGCTAGCACAGATACGCAGTATTTT
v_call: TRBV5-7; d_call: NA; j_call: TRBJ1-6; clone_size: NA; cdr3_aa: CASSLGRSYNSPLHF; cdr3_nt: TGTGCCAGCAGCTTGGGCCGCTCCTATAATTCACCCCTCCACTTT
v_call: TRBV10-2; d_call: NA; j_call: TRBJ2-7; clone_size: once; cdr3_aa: CASSEAPGRYEQYF; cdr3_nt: TGCGCCAGCAGTGAGGCCCCGGGGAGATACGAGCAGTACTTC
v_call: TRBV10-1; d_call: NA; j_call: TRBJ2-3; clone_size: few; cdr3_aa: CASSEGQSSTDTQYF; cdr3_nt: TGCGCCAGCAGTGAGGGGCAGTCTAGCACAGATACGCAGTATTTT